The TCR beta chain described here comes from a study of blood T cell repertoires in COVID-19. The CDR3 extends over 13 amino acids. Per germline, CDR1 SQVTM and CDR2 ANQGSEA. The V segment lost 3 bases and the J segment 7 bases; nucleotides outside the gene matches: 4. This clone appeared a single time. This table comes from immunoSEQ multiplex PCR, and its TCRdb copy is limited to in-frame clones, with some not included. Among 400,000 or so clones listed, about 90% were seen once. This TCR came from a man younger than 35 with COVID-19, enrolled during active disease. The chain carries TRBV29-1 and TRBJ2-4; 9 bases fit TRBD1. The sequencing sample was made of peripheral blood. The CDR3 nucleotides read TGCAGCGTTGACCAAGGACAGGGGAACATTCAGTACTTC. This encodes CSVDQGQGNIQYF.